Sequencing of this T cell receptor (beta chain) was carried out in a study of human T cells and chemical hapten exposure. Study-level points and caveats: No change in TCRs above 1 in 1000 frequency was produced by DPC sensitization.

The germline V and J ends were trimmed by 0 bases and 5 bases, with 16 bases remaining between them. Germline lookup yields CDR1 DFQATT and CDR2 SNEGSKA (reference sequence). There are 15 residues in the CDR3. Turning to this clonotype: The antigen remains unidentified.

TCRdb re-called the RACE reads through MiXCR, storing one row per CDR3 protein. This table has approximately 350,000 distinct CDR3 sequences, nearly 6.5% appearing once. The time point was: patch test 2, 6 weeks after DPC sensitization. Treatment specified: therapeutic diphenylcyclopropenone sensitization with weekly scalp DPC. The chain couples TRBV20-1 to TRBJ2-5; either TRBD1 or TRBD2 may supply D (5 bases each). The receptor was derived from a woman in her late teens or twenties with alopecia areata. Some clones in this sample may be carry-over from other donors' samples. The material sequenced was whole blood, taken in connection with sensitization to the hapten diphenylcyclopropenone (DPC). In DNA form, the CDR3 reads TGCAGTGCTAGAGATAAGGGGAGCGCGGTGGAGACCCAGTACTTC. The encoded protein is CSARDKGSAVETQYF.